This T cell receptor beta chain derives from a study of blood T cell repertoires in COVID-19. Using immunoSEQ multiplex PCR, the repertoire was profiled, and TCRdb retains in-frame clones only, with some absent. The sample gives 200,000 to 250,000 clones, around three quarters of which show up once; less than 7% is in the top ten. The junction had 6 bases not matched to a gene; V was cut back by 3 bases and J by 5 bases. From germline, CDR1 is LNHDA and CDR2 SQIVND (reference sequence). The CDR3 has 16 amino acids. V gene TRBV19 combines with J gene TRBJ2-1; 11 nucleotides line up with TRBD2. Sequenced material: peripheral blood. The receptor's source is a woman in her 70s with acute or convalescent COVID-19. CDR3 in DNA: TGTGCCAGTAGTATTTTCGGACTAGCGGGCCACAATGAGCAGTTCTTC. It is translated as CASSIFGLAGHNEQFF.